The rows below give T cell receptor beta chains drawn from one sample of a study of shared clonotypes between healthy human individuals. Libraries were prepared by immunoSEQ multiplex PCR; TCRdb keeps only in-frame clonotypes and omits some of them. The data show about 1.5 million clones, roughly 96% seen once. The sequencing sample was made of naive CD4+ T cells sorted from blood. The receptors here all came from a man younger than 45 in good health. CDR3s include the opening cysteine and the closing phenylalanine or tryptophan. The D gene is left open where the match is weak. Expanded clones are given a class, and other clones once, few, many or no size at all.

.	TRBV11-2	.	TRBJ2-5	CASSVQETQYF	TGTGCCAGCAGCGTGCAAGAGACCCAGTACTTC
.	TRBV5-1	.	TRBJ2-2	CASRQATNTGELFF	TGCGCCAGCAGGCAGGCGACGAACACCGGGGAGCTGTTTTTT
.	TRBV7-2	TRBD1	TRBJ1-5	CASSRYRGLGQPQHF	TGTGCCAGCAGCAGATACAGGGGGCTTGGTCAGCCCCAGCATTTT
.	TRBV9	.	TRBJ1-1	CASSVGAGLNTEAFF	TGTGCCAGCAGCGTAGGTGCAGGGCTGAACACTGAAGCTTTCTTT
.	TRBV25-1	.	TRBJ1-2	CASGPGQIGGYTF	TGTGCCAGCGGTCCGGGTCAAATAGGCGGCTACACCTTC
.	TRBV4-1	.	TRBJ1-5	CASSQEPTVGLNQPQHF	TGCGCCAGCAGCCAAGAACCGACAGTAGGGCTAAATCAGCCCCAGCATTTT
.	TRBV5-4	TRBD1	TRBJ1-2	CASSIGTEKYGYTF	TGTGCCAGCAGCATAGGGACAGAAAAGTATGGCTACACCTTC
.	TRBV9	.	TRBJ2-3	CASSVVPGLAPSSTDTQYF	TGTGCCAGCAGCGTAGTCCCGGGTTTGGCACCCTCTAGCACAGATACGCAGTATTTT
.	TRBV7-2	.	TRBJ2-1	CASSFLRDNEQFF	TGTGCCAGCAGCTTTCTACGGGACAATGAGCAGTTCTTC
.	TRBV28	.	TRBJ2-2	CASSEDNRNTGELFF	TGTGCCAGCAGTGAGGACAACCGAAACACCGGGGAGCTGTTTTTT
.	TRBV28	TRBD1	TRBJ2-3	CASMAGTGYQDTQYF	TGTGCCAGCATGGCCGGGACAGGGTACCAAGATACGCAGTATTTT
.	TRBV10-1	.	TRBJ2-1	CASSYLEGGEQFF	TGCGCCAGCAGTTATCTAGAGGGGGGTGAGCAGTTCTTC
.	TRBV18	TRBD1	TRBJ1-1	CASSPGWDRNTEAFF	TGTGCCAGCTCACCGGGTTGGGACAGGAACACTGAAGCTTTCTTT
.	TRBV5-1	.	TRBJ2-1	CASSSTGTRGYNEQFF	TGCGCCAGCAGCTCAACCGGGACACGGGGGTACAATGAGCAGTTCTTC
.	TRBV19	TRBD2	TRBJ2-1	CASSIFGGGHNEQFF	TGTGCCAGTAGTATTTTTGGCGGGGGACACAATGAGCAGTTCTTC
.	TRBV14	.	TRBJ2-7	CASSQQNSYEQYF	TGTGCCAGCAGCCAACAGAACTCCTACGAGCAGTACTTC
.	TRBV11-1	TRBD2	TRBJ2-7	CASSLPSGTSYEQYF	TGTGCCAGCAGCTTACCTAGCGGGACCTCCTACGAGCAGTACTTC
.	TRBV6-6	TRBD1	TRBJ1-2	CASSAGQGTYGYTF	TGTGCCAGCAGTGCCGGACAGGGGACCTATGGCTACACCTTC
.	TRBV7-7	TRBD2	TRBJ2-7	CASSLESGGDYEQYF	TGTGCCAGCAGCTTAGAGTCGGGAGGCGACTACGAGCAGTACTTC
.	TRBV28	.	TRBJ1-1	CASSLVYTEAFF	TGTGCCAGCAGTTTAGTATATACTGAAGCTTTCTTT
.	TRBV15	.	TRBJ1-2	CATGSVSGYTF	TGTGCCACGGGAAGCGTTAGTGGCTACACCTTC
.	TRBV6-1	.	TRBJ2-7	CASRYTGSYEQYF	TGTGCCAGCAGATATACAGGGTCCTACGAGCAGTACTTC
once	TRBV18	.	TRBJ2-2	CASRRTVNTGELFF	TGTGCCAGTAGGCGGACAGTGAACACCGGGGAGCTGTTTTTT
.	TRBV28	.	TRBJ1-2	CASSYRQPHYGYTF	TGTGCCAGCAGCTACAGACAGCCGCACTATGGCTACACCTTC
.	TRBV28	TRBD2	TRBJ2-5	CASVPGGGETQYF	TGTGCCAGCGTACCCGGGGGGGGAGAGACCCAGTACTTC
once	TRBV6-5	TRBD1	TRBJ2-7	CASTSGQGDEQYF	TGTGCCAGCACCTCAGGACAGGGCGACGAGCAGTACTTC
once	TRBV15	.	TRBJ1-4	CATSRGTYPTTNEKLFF	TGTGCCACCAGCAGAGGGACCTATCCGACAACTAATGAAAAACTGTTTTTT
.	TRBV7-2	.	TRBJ2-7	CASSLEGTSLTYYEQYF	TGTGCCAGCAGCTTAGAGGGGACCTCCTTAACTTACTACGAGCAGTACTTC
.	TRBV2	.	TRBJ2-3	CASTSQRQYF	TGTGCCAGCACTAGTCAGCGGCAGTATTTT
once	TRBV2	TRBD1	TRBJ2-2	CASSRDSPANTGELFF	TGTGCCAGCAGTCGGGACAGTCCCGCGAACACCGGGGAGCTGTTTTTT
.	TRBV19	TRBD2	TRBJ2-1	CASSIVVGLAGEDEQFF	TGTGCCAGTAGTATCGTAGTGGGACTAGCGGGAGAGGATGAGCAGTTCTTC
.	TRBV7-9	.	TRBJ1-1	CASSSGQMNTEAFF	TGTGCCAGCAGCAGTGGACAGATGAACACTGAAGCTTTCTTT
.	TRBV9	.	TRBJ2-1	CASSVDGGGSSYNEQFF	TGTGCCAGCAGCGTAGACGGGGGCGGGAGTTCCTACAATGAGCAGTTCTTC
.	TRBV5-1	.	TRBJ2-2	CASRHPGDNTGELFF	TGCGCCAGCAGACATCCGGGAGATAACACCGGGGAGCTGTTTTTT
.	TRBV7-2	TRBD2	TRBJ2-5	CASSLMTSGGETQYF	TGTGCCAGCAGCTTAATGACTAGCGGTGGGGAGACCCAGTACTTC
.	TRBV4-1	.	TRBJ2-5	CASSHLERGETQYF	TGCGCCAGCAGCCATCTTGAGCGAGGAGAGACCCAGTACTTC
.	TRBV2	.	TRBJ2-5	CASSHRGSQETQYF	TGTGCCAGCAGTCACAGAGGCTCCCAAGAGACCCAGTACTTC
once	TRBV5-5	.	TRBJ1-2	CASSGQSYGYTF	TGTGCCAGCAGCGGGCAATCCTATGGCTACACCTTC